Shown below are 29 T cell receptor beta chains from a single sample sequenced in a study of T-cell memory formation after mild COVID-19. TCRdb itself ran the 5' RACE reads through MiXCR, one entry per CDR3 protein. The sample contains about 560,000 distinct CDR3 sequences, 17% of which appear only once. Sequencing used PBMCs or a T cell subset sorted from them (not recorded which). These receptors all come from an adult woman who had mild COVID-19 (a few samples of this study predate the infection). Cell type and time point are not known.

This clonotype came up a few times. The chain couples TRBV5-4 to TRBJ2-2; no reliable D call. V lost 3 bases, J lost 3 bases, and 9 bases lay in between. The CDR3 covers 14 residues. Germline values: CDR1 SGHNT, CDR2 YYREEE (reference sequence). CDR3 DNA: TGTGCCAGCAGCTGGTCTAGGGACACCGGGGAGCTGTTTTTT. It yields the protein CASSWSRDTGELFF.

The chain joins TRBV6-1 to TRBJ2-1; D is perhaps TRBD1 (6 bases). The CDR3 covers 15 residues. Germline CDR1 reads MNHNS; CDR2 reads SASEGT. V dropped 6 bases and J dropped 0 bases, with 12 bases sitting between them. The CDR3 DNA reads as TGTGCCAGCAGGACGCAGGGGAACTCCTACAATGAGCAGTTCTTC. Amino acids: CASRTQGNSYNEQFF.

The V call is TRBV20-1, the J call TRBJ1-6, with D maybe TRBD1 (6 bases). The CDR3 sequence is 14 residues long. The V gene's germline CDR1 is DFQATT and CDR2 SNEGSKA (reference sequence). Trimming cost V 3 bases and J 7 bases, with 13 bases left between them. The CDR3 loop is CSARRTAGNSPLHF. Here the CDR3 DNA reads TGCAGTGCTAGGAGGACAGCGGGAAATTCACCCCTCCACTTT.

Many counts were recorded for this clonotype. V and J are TRBV7-6 and TRBJ2-7, with 7 positions matching TRBD1. This CDR3 has 15 residues. Germline V gene data show CDR1 as SGHVS and CDR2 as FNYEAQ. V lost 1 base to trimming and J lost 1 base; unmatched junction nucleotides: 4. The CDR3 DNA sequence: TGTGCCAGCAGCTTAGAGGACAGGACTTCCTACGAGCAGTACTTC. Residues: CASSLEDRTSYEQYF. The whole variable domain, remainder taken from reference TRBV7-6 and TRBJ2-7, is GAGVSQSPRYKVTKRGQDVALRCDPISGHVSLYWYRQALGQGPEFLTYFNYEAQQDKSGLPNDRFSAERPEGSISTLTIQRTEQRDSAMYRCASSLEDRTSYEQYFGPGTRLTVT.

This chain connects TRBV6-5 to TRBJ1-1; no clear D. In germline, CDR1 is MNHEY, CDR2 SVGAGI. The CDR3 is 15 residues long. Trimming removed 0 bases at V and 1 base at J, with 9 bases between. For the CDR3, the DNA is TGTGCCAGCAGTTACTCGACGGGGTCGAACACTGAAGCTTTCTTT. Protein: CASSYSTGSNTEAFF.

The V and J genes are TRBV7-3 and TRBJ2-3; possibly TRBD2 for D (5 bases). There are 15 residues in the CDR3. The germline V gene has CDR1 SGHTA and CDR2 FQGTGA. Trimming removed 1 base at V and 6 bases at J, with 14 bases between. DNA of the CDR3: TGTGCCAGCAGCTTAAACGGGAATAAAGCCGATACGCAGTATTTT. As protein: CASSLNGNKADTQYF.

The chain's CDR3 is CASSFSGTFQTQYF. CDR3 sequence (DNA): TGTGCCAGCAGCTTCTCCGGGACTTTTCAGACCCAGTACTTC. This chain links TRBV7-6 with TRBJ2-5; possible D gene TRBD2, 6 bases. The germline gives CDR1 SGHVS, CDR2 FNYEAQ. Trimming cost V 3 bases and J 6 bases, with 14 bases left between them. The CDR3 contains 14 residues.

This chain connects TRBV12-3 or TRBV12-4 to TRBJ2-3; the D gene is possibly TRBD1 (5 bases). This CDR3 comprises 14 residues. Trimming removed 4 bases at V and 2 bases at J, with 10 bases between. CDR3 nucleotides: TGTGCCAGCAGTTCTTGGGGCATCACAGATACGCAGTATTTT. Translated: CASSSWGITDTQYF.

The chain joins TRBV14 to TRBJ2-7; D gene unclear. The CDR3 has 15 amino acids. V was shortened by 0 bases and J by 3 bases, with 12 bases between the two germline ends. From germline, CDR1 is SGHDN and CDR2 FVKESK. The CDR3 reads CASSQDFGWIYEQYF. The CDR3 nucleotides read TGTGCCAGCAGCCAAGATTTTGGCTGGATCTACGAGCAGTACTTC.

This clonotype was observed a handful of times. The rearrangement joins TRBV20-1 to TRBJ2-5; TRBD2 might be the D (5 bases). The CDR3 is 13 residues long. Germline CDR1 and CDR2: DFQATT and SNEGSKA (reference sequence). Trimming took off 6 bases at V and 6 bases at J, with 17 bases between the two ends. Written as DNA, the CDR3 is TGCAGTGCCTTGGACGGGATGATGAAGACCCAGTACTTC. This codes for CSALDGMMKTQYF.

This clonotype has a handful of counts. The chain couples TRBV20-1 to TRBJ2-3; a weak D match, TRBD2 (6 bases). This CDR3 is 16 amino acids long. The V end lost 0 bases, the J end lost 2 bases, and 15 bases lay between the germline ends. CDR1 is DFQATT, CDR2 SNEGSKA, per germline (reference sequence). This CDR3 reads CSARDPGSGPTDTQYF. Written as DNA, the CDR3 is TGCAGTGCTAGAGATCCGGGTAGCGGACCCACAGATACGCAGTATTTT.

The chain joins TRBV6-2 or TRBV6-3 to TRBJ2-1, with D maybe TRBD1 (5 bases). V was pared by 2 bases and J by 14 bases, with 13 bases between. The CDR3 is 12 residues long. Per the germline V gene, CDR1 is MNHEY and CDR2 is SVGEGT. CDR3 residues: CASSYGAGTKFF. The CDR3 DNA sequence: TGTGCCAGCAGTTACGGGGCAGGTACTAAGTTCTTC.

This clonotype has only a few counts. V and J are TRBV7-2 and TRBJ2-2; 8 bases match TRBD2. CDR1 and CDR2 from the germline V gene are SGHTA and FQGNSA. With V trimmed by 5 bases and J by 4 bases, 6 bases remained unmatched. The CDR3 extends over 15 amino acids. As DNA, the CDR3 is TGTGCCAGCAGCGGGAGCGGGAGAAGCACCGGGGAGCTGTTTTTT. Translation gives CASSGSGRSTGELFF.

This clonotype was observed a few times. The chain combines TRBV29-1 with TRBJ2-1; 9 bases line up with TRBD2. CDR1 is SQVTM, CDR2 ANQGSEA, per germline. The CDR3 has 17 amino acids. The J segment lost 2 bases and the V segment lost 0 bases, leaving 8 bases of the junction unmatched. The CDR3 is CSVEEGPAGGTYNEQFF. In DNA form, the CDR3 reads TGCAGCGTTGAAGAAGGGCCAGCGGGGGGCACCTACAATGAGCAGTTCTTC.

This clonotype came up a few times. V gene TRBV12-3 or TRBV12-4 combines with J gene TRBJ2-2, with D unclear. The CDR3 is 15 amino acids. Trimming removed 8 bases at V and 2 bases at J, with 15 bases between. CDR3 region: CASVLSRVNTGELFF. CDR3 nucleotides: TGTGCCAGCGTGTTGTCCCGGGTAAACACCGGGGAGCTGTTTTTT.

This clonotype occurred a few times. The chain carries TRBV18 and TRBJ2-3, with D possibly TRBD1 on 6 matching bases. This CDR3 has 14 amino acids. Germline assignment: CDR1 KGHSH and CDR2 LQKENI. Trimming stripped 2 bases from V and 5 bases from J, with 11 bases between. The CDR3 nucleotides read TGTGCCAGCTCACCAACCCGGACAGTAGATACGCAGTATTTT. The encoded protein is CASSPTRTVDTQYF.

This clonotype was seen a few times. This chain's CDR3 is CASSFRDAQYNEQFF. CDR3 in DNA: TGTGCCAGCAGCTTCCGGGACGCCCAATACAATGAGCAGTTCTTC. This chain uses TRBV5-5 with TRBJ2-1; the D call may be TRBD1 or TRBD2 (5 bases each). Trimming shortened V by 2 bases and J by 4 bases, and 13 bases separated the two germline ends. The CDR3 sequence is 15 residues long. From germline, CDR1 is SGHKS and CDR2 YYEKEE (reference sequence).

The CDR3 loop reads CASSKDGVADTQYF. The CDR3 DNA is TGTGCCAGCAGCAAAGATGGCGTCGCAGATACGCAGTATTTT. The chain has TRBV21-1 and TRBJ2-3. TRBV21-1 is shown as a pseudogene. The CDR3 totals 14 residues.

The chain joins TRBV7-6 to TRBJ1-2; maybe TRBD1 (5 bases). The CDR3 loop spans 14 amino acids. Germline V gives CDR1 SGHVS, CDR2 FNYEAQ. The ends were cut back, 1 base at V and 4 bases at J, with 10 bases in the middle. Written as DNA, the CDR3 is TGTGCCAGCAGCTTAGGGGGACTAGGCTATGGCTACACCTTC. It is translated as CASSLGGLGYGYTF.

The genes are TRBV6-1 and TRBJ1-1; D may be TRBD1 (5 bases). CDR1 and CDR2 from the germline V gene are MNHNS and SASEGT. This CDR3 has 13 amino acids. V shed 0 bases and J shed 4 bases, with 6 bases lying between them. CDR3 bases: TGTGCCAGCAGTGAAGCTGGGGGCACTGAAGCTTTCTTT. Protein sequence: CASSEAGGTEAFF.

This clonotype was found a few times. The chain employs TRBV5-1 and TRBJ2-3; 10 bases match TRBD2. V gave up 5 bases and J gave up 5 bases; unmatched junction bases: 11. The V gene's germline CDR1 is SGHRS and CDR2 YFSETQ. This CDR3 has 16 residues. CDR3 region: CASRNPLAGVQDTQYF. Here the CDR3 DNA reads TGCGCCAGCAGGAACCCTCTAGCGGGGGTGCAAGATACGCAGTATTTT.

The chain recombines TRBV4-3 with TRBJ2-7; a possible D gene is TRBD2 (5 bases). Germline-derived CDR1 and CDR2 are LGHNA and YSLEER. V lost 4 bases to trimming and J lost 5 bases, with 9 bases between them. The length of the CDR3 is 12 residues. The CDR3 nucleotides are TGCGCCAGCAGCCGAGGGAGCCACGAGCAGTACTTC. Translating gives CASSRGSHEQYF.

This chain links TRBV13 with TRBJ2-1; 7 bases match TRBD1. V trimming: 4 bases; J trimming: 5 bases; junction bases outside the gene matches: 5. This CDR3 region has 14 residues. Germline V gives CDR1 PRHDT, CDR2 FYEKMQ (reference sequence). As DNA, the CDR3 is TGTGCCAGCAGCTCAAGGGACAGAAACAATGAGCAGTTCTTC. Residues: CASSSRDRNNEQFF.

The chain is built from TRBV7-2 and TRBJ1-2; D is unclear. CDR3 length equals 12 residues. Germline V gene lookup returns CDR1 SGHTA and CDR2 FQGNSA. The V and J ends lost 5 bases and 10 bases respectively, with 14 bases between them. The CDR3 loop reads CASSGLETPYTF. The CDR3 DNA reads TGTGCCAGCAGCGGATTGGAGACCCCCTACACCTTC.

This clonotype was seen a few times. The chain combines TRBV20-1 with TRBJ2-7; 14 nucleotides align to TRBD2. CDR3 size: 14 residues. Germline-derived CDR1 and CDR2 are DFQATT and SNEGSKA (reference sequence). V was clipped by 5 bases and J by 9 bases; unmatched bases: 9. The CDR3 is CSALDGTSGGRQYF. The CDR3 DNA reads as TGCAGTGCTTTGGACGGGACTAGCGGGGGTAGGCAGTACTTC.

This chain joins TRBV7-3 and TRBJ2-1, with 10 bases fitting TRBD1. Germline V gene sequence: CDR1 SGHTA, CDR2 FQGTGA. This CDR3 comprises 16 residues. Trimming took 5 bases from V and 6 from J; bases not matched to a gene: 10. CDR3 in DNA: TGTGCCAGCAGCATCGCCGGGACAGGGGTGGTCAATGAGCAGTTCTTC. Amino acids: CASSIAGTGVVNEQFF.

Remarks on this clonotype: Relative to the germline gene, one junction end is altered; a read error may explain this. The genes are TRBV10-3 and TRBJ2-5; D may be TRBD2 (5 bases). The germline CDR1 and CDR2 sequences are ENHRY and SYGVKD. This CDR3 comprises 12 residues. This CDR3 is CDISESGETQYF. The CDR3 region has the DNA TGTGACATCAGTGAGTCGGGGGAGACCCAGTACTTC.

This clonotype was picked up many times. The V call is TRBV14, the J call TRBJ2-2; 8 bases are shared with TRBD1. V dropped 1 base and J dropped 1; count of bases not matched to a gene: 2. The germline gives CDR1 SGHDN, CDR2 FVKESK. The CDR3 is 16 residues long. The CDR3 is CASSQVGTGNTGELFF. In DNA form, the CDR3 reads TGTGCCAGCAGCCAAGTTGGGACAGGGAACACCGGGGAGCTGTTTTTT.

This clonotype was detected only a few times. V gene TRBV12-3 or TRBV12-4 combines with J gene TRBJ1-2; D is ambiguous. Between the trimmed V and J ends, which lost 4 bases and 8 bases, there was a span of 14 bases. The CDR3 has 13 amino acids. The CDR3 loop is CASSWVLVGGYTF. The CDR3 bases are TGTGCCAGCAGTTGGGTCTTGGTTGGAGGCTACACCTTC.